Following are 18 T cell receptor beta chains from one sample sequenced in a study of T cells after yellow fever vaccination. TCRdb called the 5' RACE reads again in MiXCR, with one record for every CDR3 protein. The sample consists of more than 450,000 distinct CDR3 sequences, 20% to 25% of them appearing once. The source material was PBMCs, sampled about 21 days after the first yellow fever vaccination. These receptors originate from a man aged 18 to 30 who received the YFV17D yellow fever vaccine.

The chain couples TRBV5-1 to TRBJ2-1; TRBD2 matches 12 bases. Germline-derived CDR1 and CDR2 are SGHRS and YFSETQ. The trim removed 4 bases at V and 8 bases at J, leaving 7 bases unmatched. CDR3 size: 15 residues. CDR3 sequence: CASSLSSGGEDEQFF. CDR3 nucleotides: TGCGCCAGCAGCCTCTCTAGCGGGGGGGAGGATGAGCAGTTCTTC. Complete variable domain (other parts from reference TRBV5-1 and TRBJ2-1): KAGVTQTPRYLIKTRGQQVTLSCSPISGHRSVSWYQQTPGQGLQFLFEYFSETQRNKGNFPGRFSGRQFSNSRSEMNVSTLELGDSALYLCASSLSSGGEDEQFFGPGTRLTVL.

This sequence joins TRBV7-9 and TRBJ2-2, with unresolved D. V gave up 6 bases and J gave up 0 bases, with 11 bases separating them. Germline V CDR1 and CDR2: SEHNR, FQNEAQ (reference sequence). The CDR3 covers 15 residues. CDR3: CASSYGLSNTGELFF. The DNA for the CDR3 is TGTGCCAGCAGTTACGGGCTGTCGAACACCGGGGAGCTGTTTTTT.

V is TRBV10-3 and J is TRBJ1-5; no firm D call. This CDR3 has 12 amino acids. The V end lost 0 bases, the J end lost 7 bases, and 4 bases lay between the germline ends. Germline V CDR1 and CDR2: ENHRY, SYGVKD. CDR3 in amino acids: CAISESKQPQHF. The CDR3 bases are TGTGCCATCAGTGAGTCGAAACAGCCCCAGCATTTT.

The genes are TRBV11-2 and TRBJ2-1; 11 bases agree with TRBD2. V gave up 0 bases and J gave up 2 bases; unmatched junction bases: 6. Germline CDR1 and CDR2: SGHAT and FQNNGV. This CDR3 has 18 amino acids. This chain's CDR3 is CASSLEGPSGGPYNEQFF. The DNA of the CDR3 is TGTGCCAGCAGCTTAGAAGGGCCTAGCGGGGGGCCCTACAATGAGCAGTTCTTC.

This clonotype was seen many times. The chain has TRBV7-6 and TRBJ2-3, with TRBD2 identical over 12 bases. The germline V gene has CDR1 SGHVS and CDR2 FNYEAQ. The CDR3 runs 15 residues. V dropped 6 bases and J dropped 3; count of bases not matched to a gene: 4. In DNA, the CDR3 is TGTGCCAGCAGTTCGACTAGCGGGGGAACAGATACGCAGTATTTT. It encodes CASSSTSGGTDTQYF. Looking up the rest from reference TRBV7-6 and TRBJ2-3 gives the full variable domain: GAGVSQSPRYKVTKRGQDVALRCDPISGHVSLYWYRQALGQGPEFLTYFNYEAQQDKSGLPNDRFSAERPEGSISTLTIQRTEQRDSAMYRCASSSTSGGTDTQYFGPGTRLTVL.

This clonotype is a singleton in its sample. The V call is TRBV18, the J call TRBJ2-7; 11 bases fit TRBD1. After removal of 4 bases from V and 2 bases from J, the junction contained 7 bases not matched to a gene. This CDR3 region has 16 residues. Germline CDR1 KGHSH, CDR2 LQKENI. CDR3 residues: CASSLRTGGPTYEQYF. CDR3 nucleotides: TGTGCCAGCTCACTTAGGACAGGGGGCCCCACCTACGAGCAGTACTTC.

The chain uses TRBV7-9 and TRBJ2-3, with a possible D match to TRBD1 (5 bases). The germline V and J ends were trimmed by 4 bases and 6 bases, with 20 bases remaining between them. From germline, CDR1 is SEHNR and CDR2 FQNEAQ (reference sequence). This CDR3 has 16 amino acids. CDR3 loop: CASSSTAPELKDTQYF. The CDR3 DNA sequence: TGTGCCAGCAGCTCGACAGCCCCGGAATTGAAGGATACGCAGTATTTT.

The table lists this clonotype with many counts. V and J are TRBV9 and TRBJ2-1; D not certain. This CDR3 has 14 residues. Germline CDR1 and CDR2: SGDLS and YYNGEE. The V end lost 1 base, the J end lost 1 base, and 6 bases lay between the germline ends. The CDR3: CASSVKGSYNEQFF. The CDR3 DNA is TGTGCCAGCAGCGTAAAAGGTTCCTACAATGAGCAGTTCTTC.

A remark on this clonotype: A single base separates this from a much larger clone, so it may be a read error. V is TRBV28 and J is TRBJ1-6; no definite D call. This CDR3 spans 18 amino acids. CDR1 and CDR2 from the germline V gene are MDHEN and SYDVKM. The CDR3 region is CTSSLSRFLSSYNSPLHF. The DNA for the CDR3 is TGTACCAGCAGTTTATCCCGGTTTCTGAGCTCCTATAATTCACCCCTCCACTTT.

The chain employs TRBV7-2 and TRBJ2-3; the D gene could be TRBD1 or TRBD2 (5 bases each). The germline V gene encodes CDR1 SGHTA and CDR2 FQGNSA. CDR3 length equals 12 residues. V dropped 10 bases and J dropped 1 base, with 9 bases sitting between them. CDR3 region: CATGAGTDTQYF. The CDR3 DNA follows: TGTGCCACCGGGGCGGGCACAGATACGCAGTATTTT.

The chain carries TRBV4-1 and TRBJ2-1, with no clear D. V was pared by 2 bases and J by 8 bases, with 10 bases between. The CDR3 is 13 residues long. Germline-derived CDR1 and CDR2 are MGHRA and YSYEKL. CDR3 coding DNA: TGCGCCAGCAGCCAACTAGTGATCCATGAGCAGTTCTTC. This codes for CASSQLVIHEQFF.

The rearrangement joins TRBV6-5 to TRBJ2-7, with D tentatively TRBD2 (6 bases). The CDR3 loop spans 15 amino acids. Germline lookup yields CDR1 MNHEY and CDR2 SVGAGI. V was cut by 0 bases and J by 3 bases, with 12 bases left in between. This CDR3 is CASSYSDGLSYEQYF. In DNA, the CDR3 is TGTGCCAGCAGTTACTCGGACGGACTAAGCTACGAGCAGTACTTC.

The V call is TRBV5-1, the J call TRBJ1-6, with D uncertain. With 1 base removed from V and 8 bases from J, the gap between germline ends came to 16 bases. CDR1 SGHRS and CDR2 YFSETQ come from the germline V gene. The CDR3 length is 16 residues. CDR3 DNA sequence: TGCGCCAGCAGCTTGAGGCCCCATAGTCAATATTCACCCCTCCACTTT. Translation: CASSLRPHSQYSPLHF. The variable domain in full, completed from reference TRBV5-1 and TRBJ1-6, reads KAGVTQTPRYLIKTRGQQVTLSCSPISGHRSVSWYQQTPGQGLQFLFEYFSETQRNKGNFPGRFSGRQFSNSRSEMNVSTLELGDSALYLCASSLRPHSQYSPLHFGNGTRLTVT.

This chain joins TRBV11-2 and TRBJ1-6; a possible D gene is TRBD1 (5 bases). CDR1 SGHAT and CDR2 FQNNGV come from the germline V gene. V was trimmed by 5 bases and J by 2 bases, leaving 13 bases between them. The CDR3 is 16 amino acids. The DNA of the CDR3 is TGTGCCAGCAGCGTATCAGGGTCTGCCTATAATTCACCCCTCCACTTT. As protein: CASSVSGSAYNSPLHF.

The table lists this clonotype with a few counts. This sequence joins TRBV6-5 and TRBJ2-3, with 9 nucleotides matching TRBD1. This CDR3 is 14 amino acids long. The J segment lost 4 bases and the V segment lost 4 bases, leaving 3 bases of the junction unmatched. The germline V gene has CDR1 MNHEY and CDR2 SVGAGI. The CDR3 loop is CASSLQGAADTQYF. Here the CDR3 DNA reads TGTGCCAGCAGTTTACAGGGGGCTGCAGATACGCAGTATTTT.

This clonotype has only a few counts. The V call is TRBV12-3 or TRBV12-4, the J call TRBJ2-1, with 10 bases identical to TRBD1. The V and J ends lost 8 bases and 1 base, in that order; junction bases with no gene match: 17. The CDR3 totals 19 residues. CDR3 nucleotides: TGTGCCAGCGGGGGGGTCCCGGGACAGGGGCCCTTTTCCTACAATGAGCAGTTCTTC. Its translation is CASGGVPGQGPFSYNEQFF.

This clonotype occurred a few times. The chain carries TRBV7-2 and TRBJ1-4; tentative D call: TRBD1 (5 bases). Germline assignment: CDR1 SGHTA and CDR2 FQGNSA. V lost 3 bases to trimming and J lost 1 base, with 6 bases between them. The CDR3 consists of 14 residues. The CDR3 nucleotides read TGTGCCAGCAGCTTCGGGGGAACTAATGAAAAACTGTTTTTT. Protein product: CASSFGGTNEKLFF.

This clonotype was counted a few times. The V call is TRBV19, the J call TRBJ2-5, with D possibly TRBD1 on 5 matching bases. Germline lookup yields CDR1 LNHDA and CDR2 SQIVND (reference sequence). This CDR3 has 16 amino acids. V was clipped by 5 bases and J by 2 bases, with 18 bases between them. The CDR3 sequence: CASSASFGHRQETQYF. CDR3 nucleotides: TGTGCCAGTAGTGCTTCATTTGGACACAGGCAAGAGACCCAGTACTTC.